A few counts support the clone carrying this TCR beta chain. Then a second PCR, running about 7 to 11 cycles, was carried out with a sample-barcoded 5' primer and a J-beta primer mix. TCRdb passed the 5' RACE reads through MiXCR, listing each CDR3 protein once. The repertoire includes about 1,400,000 distinct CDR3 sequences, about 43% of them detected once, and under 8% sits in the top ten. The data originate from a study of blood T cells in healthy people across ages. Sequencing was carried out using blood. The clonotype originates from a woman between 18 and 29 years old in good health.

The CDR3 DNA reads as TGTGCCAGCAGCCAAGATAGTAGCGGGAGTCGGGAGCAGTTCTTC. This translates into CASSQDSSGSREQFF. The V gene is TRBV3-1, the J gene TRBJ2-1, with 9 bases lining up with TRBD2. The trim removed 0 bases at V and 10 bases at J, leaving 7 bases unmatched. CDR3 length: 15 residues. CDR1 is LGHDT, CDR2 YNNKEL, per germline (reference sequence).